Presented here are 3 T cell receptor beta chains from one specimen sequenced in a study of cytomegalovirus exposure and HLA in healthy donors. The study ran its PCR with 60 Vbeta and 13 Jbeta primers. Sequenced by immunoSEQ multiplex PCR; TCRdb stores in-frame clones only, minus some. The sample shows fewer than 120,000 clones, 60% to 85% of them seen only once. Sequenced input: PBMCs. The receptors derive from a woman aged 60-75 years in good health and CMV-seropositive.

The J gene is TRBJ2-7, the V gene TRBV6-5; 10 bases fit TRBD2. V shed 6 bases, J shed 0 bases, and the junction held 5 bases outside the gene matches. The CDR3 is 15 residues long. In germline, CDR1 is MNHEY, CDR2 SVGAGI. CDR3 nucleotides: TGTGCCAGCAGCAGACTAGCGGGCCGCTCCTACGAGCAGTACTTC. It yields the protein CASSRLAGRSYEQYF.

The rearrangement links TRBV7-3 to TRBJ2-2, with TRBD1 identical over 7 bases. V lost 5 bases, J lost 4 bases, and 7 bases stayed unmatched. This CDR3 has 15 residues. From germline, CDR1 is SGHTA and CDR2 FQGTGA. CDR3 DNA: TGTGCCAGCAGCGGCTCCGGGACAGTCACCGGGGAGCTGTTTTTT. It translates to CASSGSGTVTGELFF.

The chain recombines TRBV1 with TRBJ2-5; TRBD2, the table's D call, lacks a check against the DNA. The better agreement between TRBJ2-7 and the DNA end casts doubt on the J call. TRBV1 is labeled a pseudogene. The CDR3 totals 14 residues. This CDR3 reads CTSCTPYPPLEQYF. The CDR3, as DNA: TGCACCAGCTGCACCCCTTATCCCCCTCTCGAGCAGTACTTC.